This T cell receptor beta chain was sequenced in a study of post-analysis software for immune sequencing data. Of note for this clonotype: No antigen is known for it.

The CDR3 is 15 residues long. Trimming at V came to 8 bases and at J to 8 bases, leaving 13 bases not matched to a gene. The TCR beta cDNA libraries contained unique molecular identifiers. The T cell input of roughly 0.9 to 11 million gave a few hundred thousand cDNA molecules. TCRdb independently ran MiXCR on the PCR reads; one entry per CDR3 protein. Of hundreds of thousands of distinct CDR3 sequences in the sample, around 64% were seen once. Study conclusions and caveats: Significantly lower normalized Chao1 diversity was found in patients with multiple sclerosis relative to controls. Roughly five TRBV segments were more frequent in patients than controls; TRBV5-6, TRBV5-1 and TRBV20-1 belonged to this group.

Source material: blood. The rearrangement uses TRBV12-3 or TRBV12-4 and TRBJ2-1, with 9 bases that match TRBD2. The receptor was derived from a girl aged 2 to 10 with multiple sclerosis. The CDR3 region is CASSLPGLASDEQFF. The DNA of the CDR3 is TGTGCCAGCTCCCTACCGGGACTAGCTTCCGATGAGCAGTTCTTC.